This T cell receptor (beta chain) was recorded in a study of cytomegalovirus exposure and HLA in healthy donors. The table lists this clone with a few counts. PCR amplification relied on 60 Vbeta primers (plus 13 Jbeta primers). Profiling relied on immunoSEQ multiplex PCR, and the TCRdb table lists in-frame clones only, not all of them. The sample lists about 31,000 clones; about 86% were seen once. Germline assignment: CDR1 MNHEY and CDR2 SMNVEV (reference sequence). The V end lost 5 bases, the J end lost 0 bases, and 11 bases lay between the germline ends. CDR3 length: 14 residues. This TCR derives from a boy younger than 18 in good health and CMV-seronegative. Sequencing used PBMCs. The chain carries TRBV27 and TRBJ2-7; perhaps TRBD2 as D (5 bases). CDR3 in DNA: TGTGCCAGCAGTAGGACTGACGTCTCCTACGAGCAGTACTTC. Translating gives CASSRTDVSYEQYF.